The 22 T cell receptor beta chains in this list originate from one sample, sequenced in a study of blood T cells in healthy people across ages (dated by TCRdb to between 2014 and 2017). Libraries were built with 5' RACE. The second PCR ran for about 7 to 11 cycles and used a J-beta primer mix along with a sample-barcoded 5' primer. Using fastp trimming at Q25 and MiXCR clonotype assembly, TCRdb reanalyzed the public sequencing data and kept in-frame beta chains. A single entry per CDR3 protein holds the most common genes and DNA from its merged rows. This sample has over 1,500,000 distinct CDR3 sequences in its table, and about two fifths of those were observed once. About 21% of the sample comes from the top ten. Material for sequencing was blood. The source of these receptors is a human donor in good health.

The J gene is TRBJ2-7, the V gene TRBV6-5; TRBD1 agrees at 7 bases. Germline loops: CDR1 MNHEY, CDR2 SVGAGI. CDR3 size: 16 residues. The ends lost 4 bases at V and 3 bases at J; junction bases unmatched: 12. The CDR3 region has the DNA TGTGCCAGCAGTTCGACCTACAGGGGCCGTAGCTACGAGCAGTACTTC. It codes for CASSSTYRGRSYEQYF.

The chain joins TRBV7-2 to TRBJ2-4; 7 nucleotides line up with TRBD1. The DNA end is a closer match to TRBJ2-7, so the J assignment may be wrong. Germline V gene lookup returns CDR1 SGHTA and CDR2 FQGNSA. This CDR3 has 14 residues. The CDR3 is CANGLRDSPYEQYF. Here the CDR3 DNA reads TGTGCCAACGGCTTAAGGGACAGTCCCTACGAGCAGTACTTC.

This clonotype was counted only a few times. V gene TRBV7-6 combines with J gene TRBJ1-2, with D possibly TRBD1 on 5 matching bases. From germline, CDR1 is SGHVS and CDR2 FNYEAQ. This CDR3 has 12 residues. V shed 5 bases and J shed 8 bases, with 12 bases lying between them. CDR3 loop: CASSPGGPGYTF. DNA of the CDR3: TGTGCCAGCAGCCCTGGGGGACCAGGCTACACCTTC.

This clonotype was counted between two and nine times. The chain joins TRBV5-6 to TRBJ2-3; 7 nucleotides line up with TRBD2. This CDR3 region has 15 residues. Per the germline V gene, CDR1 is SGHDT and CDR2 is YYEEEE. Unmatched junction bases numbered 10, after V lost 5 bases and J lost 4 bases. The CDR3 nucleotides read TGTGCCAGCAGACCCCTAGCGGTATCACCAGATACGCAGTATTTT. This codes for CASRPLAVSPDTQYF.

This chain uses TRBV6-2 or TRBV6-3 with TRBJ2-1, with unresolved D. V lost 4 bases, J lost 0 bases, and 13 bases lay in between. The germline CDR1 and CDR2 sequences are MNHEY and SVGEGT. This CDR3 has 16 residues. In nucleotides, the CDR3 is TGTGCCAGCAGTTCGGGCCGGGTGAGCTCCTACAATGAGCAGTTCTTC. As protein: CASSSGRVSSYNEQFF.

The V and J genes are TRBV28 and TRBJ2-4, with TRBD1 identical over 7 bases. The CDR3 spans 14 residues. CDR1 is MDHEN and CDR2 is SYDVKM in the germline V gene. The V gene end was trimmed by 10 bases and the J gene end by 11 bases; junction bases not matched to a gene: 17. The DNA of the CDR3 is TGTGCCACCCTACCTCCGGGACAGTGGTCCCTTCAGTACTTC. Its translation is CATLPPGQWSLQYF.

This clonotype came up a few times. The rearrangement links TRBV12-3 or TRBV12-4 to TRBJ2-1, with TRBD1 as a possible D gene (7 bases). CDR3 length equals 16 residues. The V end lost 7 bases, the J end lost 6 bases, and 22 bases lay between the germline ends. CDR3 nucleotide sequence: TGTGCCAGCATCAGGGGGGTAGGGGGGAGGACCAATGAGCAGTTCTTC. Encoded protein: CASIRGVGGRTNEQFF.

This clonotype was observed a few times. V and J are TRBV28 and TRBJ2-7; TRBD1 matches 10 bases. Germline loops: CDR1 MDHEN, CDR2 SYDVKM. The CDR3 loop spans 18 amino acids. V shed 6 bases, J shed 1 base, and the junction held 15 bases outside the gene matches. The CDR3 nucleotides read TGTGCCAGCAGCCAAAAGGCTTGGGGACAGGGGAGATCCTACGAGCAGTACTTC. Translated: CASSQKAWGQGRSYEQYF.

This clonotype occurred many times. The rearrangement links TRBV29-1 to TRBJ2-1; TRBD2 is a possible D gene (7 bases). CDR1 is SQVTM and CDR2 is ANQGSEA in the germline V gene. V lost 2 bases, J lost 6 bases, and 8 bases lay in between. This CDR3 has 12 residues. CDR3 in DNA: TGCAGCGTTGAAAGGGGGGGCAATGAGCAGTTCTTC. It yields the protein CSVERGGNEQFF.

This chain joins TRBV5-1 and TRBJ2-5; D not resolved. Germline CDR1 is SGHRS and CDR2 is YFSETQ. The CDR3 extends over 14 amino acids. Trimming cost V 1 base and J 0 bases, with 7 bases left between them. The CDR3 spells CASSLLSYQETQYF. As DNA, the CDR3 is TGCGCCAGCAGCTTGCTGTCGTACCAAGAGACCCAGTACTTC.

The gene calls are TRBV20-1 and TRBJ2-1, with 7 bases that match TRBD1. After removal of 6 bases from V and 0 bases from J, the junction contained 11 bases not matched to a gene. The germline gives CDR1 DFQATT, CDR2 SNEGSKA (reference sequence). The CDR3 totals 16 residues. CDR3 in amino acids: CSARIGTASSYNEQFF. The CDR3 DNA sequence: TGCAGTGCAAGAATCGGGACAGCGAGCTCCTACAATGAGCAGTTCTTC.

The CDR3 region is CASRPGLDPYEQYF. The CDR3 bases are TGTGCCAGCAGACCCGGCCTAGATCCCTACGAGCAGTACTTC. This chain links TRBV12-3 or TRBV12-4 with TRBJ2-7; D remains ambiguous. Trimming left V 6 bases short and J 2 bases short, with 14 bases between. This CDR3 contains 14 residues.

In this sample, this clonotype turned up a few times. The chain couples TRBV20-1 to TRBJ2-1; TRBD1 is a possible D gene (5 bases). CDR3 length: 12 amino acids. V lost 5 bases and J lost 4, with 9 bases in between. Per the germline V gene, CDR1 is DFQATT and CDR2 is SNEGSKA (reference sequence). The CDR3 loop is CSASDRYNEQFF. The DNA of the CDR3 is TGCAGTGCTTCAGACAGATACAATGAGCAGTTCTTC.

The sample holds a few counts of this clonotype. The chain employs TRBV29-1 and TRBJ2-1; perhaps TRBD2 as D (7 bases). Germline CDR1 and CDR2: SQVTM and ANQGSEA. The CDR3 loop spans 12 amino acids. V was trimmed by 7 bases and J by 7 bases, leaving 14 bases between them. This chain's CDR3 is CSGKGGGNEQFF. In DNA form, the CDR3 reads TGCAGCGGGAAAGGGGGGGGTAATGAGCAGTTCTTC.

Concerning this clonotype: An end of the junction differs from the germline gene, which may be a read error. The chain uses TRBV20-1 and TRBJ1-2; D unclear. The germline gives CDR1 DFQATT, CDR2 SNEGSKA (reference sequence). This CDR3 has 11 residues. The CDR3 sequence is CSAGPFYGHTF. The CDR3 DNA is TGCAGTGCAGGACCCTTTTATGGCCACACCTTC.

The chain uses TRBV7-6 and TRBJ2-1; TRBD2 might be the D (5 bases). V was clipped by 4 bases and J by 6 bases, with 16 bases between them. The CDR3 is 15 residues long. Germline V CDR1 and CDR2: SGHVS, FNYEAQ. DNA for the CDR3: TGTGCCAGCAGCTCCCCCTACTCTCGGGGCAATGAGCAGTTCTTC. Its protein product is CASSSPYSRGNEQFF.

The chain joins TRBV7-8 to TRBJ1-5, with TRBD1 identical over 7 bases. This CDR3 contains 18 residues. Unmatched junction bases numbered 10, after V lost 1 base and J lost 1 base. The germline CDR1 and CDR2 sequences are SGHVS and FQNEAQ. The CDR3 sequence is CASSLVGDRRLSNQPQHF. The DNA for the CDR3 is TGTGCCAGCAGCTTAGTAGGGGACAGACGCTTAAGCAATCAGCCCCAGCATTTT.

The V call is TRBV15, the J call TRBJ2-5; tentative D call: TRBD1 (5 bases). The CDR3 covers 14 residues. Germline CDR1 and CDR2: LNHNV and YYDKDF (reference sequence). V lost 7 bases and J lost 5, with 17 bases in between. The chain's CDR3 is CATTLDKWAETQYF. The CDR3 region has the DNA TGTGCCACCACCCTGGACAAATGGGCCGAGACCCAGTACTTC.

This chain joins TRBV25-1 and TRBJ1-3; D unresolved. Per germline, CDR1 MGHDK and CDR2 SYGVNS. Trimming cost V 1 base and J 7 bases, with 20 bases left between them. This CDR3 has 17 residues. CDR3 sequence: CASSEFFIGSLGNTIYF. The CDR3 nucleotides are TGTGCCAGCAGTGAATTTTTTATCGGAAGCCTCGGGAACACCATATATTTT.

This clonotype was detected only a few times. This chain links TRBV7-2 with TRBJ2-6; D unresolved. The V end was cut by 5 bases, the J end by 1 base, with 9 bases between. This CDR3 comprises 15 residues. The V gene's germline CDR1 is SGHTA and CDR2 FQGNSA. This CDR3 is CASSLWWSGANVLTF. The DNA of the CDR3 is TGTGCCAGCAGCCTCTGGTGGTCTGGGGCCAACGTCCTGACTTTC.

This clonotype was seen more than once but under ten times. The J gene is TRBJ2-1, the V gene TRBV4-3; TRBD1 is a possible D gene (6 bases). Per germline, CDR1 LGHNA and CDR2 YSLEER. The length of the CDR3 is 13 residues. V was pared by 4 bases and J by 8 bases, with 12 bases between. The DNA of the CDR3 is TGCGCCAGCAGCCGACGGACAGCGGATGAGCAGTTCTTC. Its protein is CASSRRTADEQFF.

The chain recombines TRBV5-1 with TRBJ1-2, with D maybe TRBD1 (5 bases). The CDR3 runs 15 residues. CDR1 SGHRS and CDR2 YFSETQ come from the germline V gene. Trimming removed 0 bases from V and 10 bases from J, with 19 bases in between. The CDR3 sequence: CASSLDRGVGEDYTF. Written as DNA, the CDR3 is TGCGCCAGCAGCTTGGATCGAGGGGTTGGCGAGGACTACACCTTC. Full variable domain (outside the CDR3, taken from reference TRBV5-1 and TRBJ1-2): KAGVTQTPRYLIKTRGQQVTLSCSPISGHRSVSWYQQTPGQGLQFLFEYFSETQRNKGNFPGRFSGRQFSNSRSEMNVSTLELGDSALYLCASSLDRGVGEDYTFGSGTRLTVV.